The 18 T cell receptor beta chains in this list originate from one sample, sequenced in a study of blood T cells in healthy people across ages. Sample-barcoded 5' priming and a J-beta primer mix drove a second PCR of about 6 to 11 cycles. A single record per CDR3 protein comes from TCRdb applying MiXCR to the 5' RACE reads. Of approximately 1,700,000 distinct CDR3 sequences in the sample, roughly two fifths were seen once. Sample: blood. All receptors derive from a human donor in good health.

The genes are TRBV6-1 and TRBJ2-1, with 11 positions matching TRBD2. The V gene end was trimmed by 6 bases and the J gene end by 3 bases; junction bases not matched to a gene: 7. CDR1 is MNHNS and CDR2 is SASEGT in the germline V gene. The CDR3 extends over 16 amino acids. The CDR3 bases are TGTGCCAGCAGACTCGGACTAGCGGGCGGCTACAATGAGCAGTTCTTC. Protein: CASRLGLAGGYNEQFF.

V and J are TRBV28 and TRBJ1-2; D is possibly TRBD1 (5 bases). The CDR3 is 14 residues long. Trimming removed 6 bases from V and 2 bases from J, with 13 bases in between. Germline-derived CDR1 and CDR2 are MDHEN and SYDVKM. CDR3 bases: TGTGCCAGCAGGGACCTGGCAGGGAACTATGGCTACACCTTC. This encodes CASRDLAGNYGYTF.

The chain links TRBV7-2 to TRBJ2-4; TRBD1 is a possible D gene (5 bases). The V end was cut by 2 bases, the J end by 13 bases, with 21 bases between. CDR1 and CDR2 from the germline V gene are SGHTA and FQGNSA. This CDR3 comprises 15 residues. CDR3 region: CASSLQGPGYNEQYF. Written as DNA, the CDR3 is TGTGCCAGCAGCTTACAGGGCCCTGGATACAATGAGCAGTACTTC.

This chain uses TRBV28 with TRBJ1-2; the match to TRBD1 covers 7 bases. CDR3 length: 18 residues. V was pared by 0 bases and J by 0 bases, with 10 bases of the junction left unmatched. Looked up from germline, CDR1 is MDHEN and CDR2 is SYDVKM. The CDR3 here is CASSLWGTGQTSNYGYTF. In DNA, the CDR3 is TGTGCCAGCAGTTTATGGGGGACGGGACAGACATCTAACTATGGCTACACCTTC.

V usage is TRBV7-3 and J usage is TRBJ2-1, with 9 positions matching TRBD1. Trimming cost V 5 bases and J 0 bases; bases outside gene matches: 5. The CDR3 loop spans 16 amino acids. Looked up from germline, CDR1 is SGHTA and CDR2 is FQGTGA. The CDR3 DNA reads TGTGCCAGCAGCAAACAGGGGGCGGTCTCCTACAATGAGCAGTTCTTC. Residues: CASSKQGAVSYNEQFF. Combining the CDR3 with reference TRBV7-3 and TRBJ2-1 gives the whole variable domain GAGVSQTPSNKVTEKGKYVELRCDPISGHTALYWYRQSLGQGPEFLIYFQGTGAADDSGLPNDRFFAVRPEGSVSTLKIQRTERGDSAVYLCASSKQGAVSYNEQFFGPGTRLTVL.

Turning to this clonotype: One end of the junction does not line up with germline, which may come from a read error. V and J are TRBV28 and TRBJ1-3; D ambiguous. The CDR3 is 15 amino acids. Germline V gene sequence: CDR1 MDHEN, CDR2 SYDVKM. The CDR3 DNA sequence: TGCGCCAGCAGTTTATCGGCTGACTTTCCGGACACCATATATTTT. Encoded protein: CASSLSADFPDTIYF. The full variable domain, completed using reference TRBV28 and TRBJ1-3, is DVKVTQSSRYLVKRTGEKVFLECVQDMDHENMFWYRQDPGLGLRLIYFSYDVKMKEKGDIPEGYSVSREKKERFSLILESASTNQTSMYLCASSLSADFPDTIYFGEGSWLTVV.

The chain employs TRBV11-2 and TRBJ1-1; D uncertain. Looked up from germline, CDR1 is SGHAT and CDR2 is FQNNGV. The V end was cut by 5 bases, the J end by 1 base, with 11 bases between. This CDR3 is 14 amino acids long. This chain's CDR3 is CASSPSGPNTEAFF. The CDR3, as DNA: TGTGCCAGCAGCCCAAGCGGGCCGAACACTGAAGCTTTCTTT.

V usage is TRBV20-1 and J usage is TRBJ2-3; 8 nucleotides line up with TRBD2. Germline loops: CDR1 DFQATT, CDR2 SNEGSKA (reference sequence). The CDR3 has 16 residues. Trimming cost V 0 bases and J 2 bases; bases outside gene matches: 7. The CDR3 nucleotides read TGCAGTGCTAGAGATCGGGGGGGTCACCACACAGATACGCAGTATTTT. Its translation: CSARDRGGHHTDTQYF.

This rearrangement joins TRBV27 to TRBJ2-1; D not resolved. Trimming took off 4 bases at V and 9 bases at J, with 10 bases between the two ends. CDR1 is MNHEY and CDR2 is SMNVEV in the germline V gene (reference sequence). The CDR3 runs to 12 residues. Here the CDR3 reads CASSSYSSEQFF. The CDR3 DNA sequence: TGTGCCAGCAGTTCCTACAGCAGTGAGCAGTTCTTC.

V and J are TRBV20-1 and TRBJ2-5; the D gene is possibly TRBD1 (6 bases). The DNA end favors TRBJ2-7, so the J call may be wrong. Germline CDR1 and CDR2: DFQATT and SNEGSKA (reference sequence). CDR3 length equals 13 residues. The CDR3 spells CSANGRGIHEQYF. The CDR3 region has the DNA TGCAGTGCTAACGGCAGGGGTATCCACGAGCAGTACTTC.

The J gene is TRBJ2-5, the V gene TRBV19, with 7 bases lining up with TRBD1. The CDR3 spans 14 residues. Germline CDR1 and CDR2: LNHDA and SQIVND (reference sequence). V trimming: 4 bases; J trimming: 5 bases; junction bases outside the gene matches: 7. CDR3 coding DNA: TGTGCCAGTAGTACACACAGGGGAAGGGAGACCCAGTACTTC. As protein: CASSTHRGRETQYF.

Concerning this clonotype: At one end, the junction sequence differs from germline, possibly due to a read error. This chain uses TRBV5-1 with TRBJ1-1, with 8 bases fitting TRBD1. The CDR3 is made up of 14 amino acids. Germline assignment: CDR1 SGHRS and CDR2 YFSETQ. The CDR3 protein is CASSPGGLNAEAFF. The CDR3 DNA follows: TGCGCCAGCAGCCCAGGGGGCCTGAACGCTGAAGCTTTCTTT.

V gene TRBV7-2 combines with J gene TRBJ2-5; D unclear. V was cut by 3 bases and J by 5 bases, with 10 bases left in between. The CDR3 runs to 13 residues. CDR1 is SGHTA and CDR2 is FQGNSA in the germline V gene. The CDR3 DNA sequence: TGTGCCAGCAGCTTCGCATACGGGGAGACCCAGTACTTC. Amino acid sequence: CASSFAYGETQYF.

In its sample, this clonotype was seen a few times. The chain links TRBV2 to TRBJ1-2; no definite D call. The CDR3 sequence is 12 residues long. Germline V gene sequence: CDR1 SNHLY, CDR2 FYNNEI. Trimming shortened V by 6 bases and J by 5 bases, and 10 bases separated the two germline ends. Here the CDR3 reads CASRERTYGYTF. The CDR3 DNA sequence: TGTGCCAGCAGGGAGAGAACGTATGGCTACACCTTC.

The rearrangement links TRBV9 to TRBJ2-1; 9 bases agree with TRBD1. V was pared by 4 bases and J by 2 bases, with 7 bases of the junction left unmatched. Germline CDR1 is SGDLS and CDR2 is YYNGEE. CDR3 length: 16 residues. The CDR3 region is CASSPQDRGTYNEQFF. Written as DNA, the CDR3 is TGTGCCAGCAGCCCCCAGGACAGGGGCACCTACAATGAGCAGTTCTTC.

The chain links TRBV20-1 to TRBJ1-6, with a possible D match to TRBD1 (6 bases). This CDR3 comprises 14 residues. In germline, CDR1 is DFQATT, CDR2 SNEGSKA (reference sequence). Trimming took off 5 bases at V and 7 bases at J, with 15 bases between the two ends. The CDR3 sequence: CSASRTVRNSPLHF. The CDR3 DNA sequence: TGCAGTGCTTCCCGGACAGTACGAAATTCACCCCTCCACTTT.

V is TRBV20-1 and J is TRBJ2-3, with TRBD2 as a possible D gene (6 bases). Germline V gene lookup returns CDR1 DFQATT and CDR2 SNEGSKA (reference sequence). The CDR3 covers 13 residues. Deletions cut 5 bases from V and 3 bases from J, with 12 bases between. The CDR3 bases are TGCAGTGCTGGACCACGGGGGACAGATACGCAGTATTTT. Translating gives CSAGPRGTDTQYF.

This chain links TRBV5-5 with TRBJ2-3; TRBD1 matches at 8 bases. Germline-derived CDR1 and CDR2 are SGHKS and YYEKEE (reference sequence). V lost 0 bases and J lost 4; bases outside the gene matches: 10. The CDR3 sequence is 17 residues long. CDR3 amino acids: CASSLVLSGQEADTQYF. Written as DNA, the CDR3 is TGTGCCAGCAGCTTGGTCTTGTCGGGACAGGAGGCAGATACGCAGTATTTT. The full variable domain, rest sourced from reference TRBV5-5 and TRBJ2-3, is DAGVTQSPTHLIKTRGQQVTLRCSPISGHKSVSWYQQVLGQGPQFIFQYYEKEERGRGNFPDRFSARQFPNYSSELNVNALLLGDSALYLCASSLVLSGQEADTQYFGPGTRLTVL.